This TCR beta chain is drawn from a study of T cells in Graves' hyperthyroidism and ophthalmopathy. Diagnostic assessment was based on clinical symptoms, serum thyroxine and TRAb, thyroid ultrasound and orbital computed tomography. The germline V and J ends were trimmed by 4 bases and 5 bases, with 13 bases remaining between them. CDR1 and CDR2 (germline): SQVTM, ANQGSEA. The CDR3 totals 13 residues. This clonotype was counted many times. TCR beta CDR3 region amplification was performed from RNA transcripts. Primed by the HTBI set, a first-round RT-PCR was run on the TCR CDR3. One entry per CDR3 protein, called by TCRdb with MiXCR from the multiplex PCR reads. The sample has about 620,000 distinct CDR3 sequences, about 17% seen once; the top ten hold 3.8%.

The specimen was blood. This TCR was recovered from a woman in her 30s with Graves' hyperthyroidism. The rearrangement links TRBV29-1 to TRBJ2-3; unclear D gene. Here the CDR3 DNA reads TGCAGCGTTGTAACTATCAGGAGAGATACGCAGTATTTT. It is translated as CSVVTIRRDTQYF.